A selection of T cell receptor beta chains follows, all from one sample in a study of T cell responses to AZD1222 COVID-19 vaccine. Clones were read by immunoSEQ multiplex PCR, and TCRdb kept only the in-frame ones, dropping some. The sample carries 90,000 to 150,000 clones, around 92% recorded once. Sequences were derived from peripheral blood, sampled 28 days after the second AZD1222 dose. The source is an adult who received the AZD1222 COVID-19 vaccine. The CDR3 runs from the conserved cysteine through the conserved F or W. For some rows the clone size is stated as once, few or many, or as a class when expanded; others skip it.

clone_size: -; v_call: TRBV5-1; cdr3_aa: CASSPTTGHANTEAFF
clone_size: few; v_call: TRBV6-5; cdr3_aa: CASSMTGGQPQHF
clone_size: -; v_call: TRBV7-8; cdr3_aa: CASSLAPGGGYGYTF
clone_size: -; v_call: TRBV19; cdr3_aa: CASSQYSGASGTTGELFF
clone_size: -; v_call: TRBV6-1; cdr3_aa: CASSEMPGQGSDTQYF
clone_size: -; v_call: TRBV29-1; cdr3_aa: CSVTGGDEKLFF
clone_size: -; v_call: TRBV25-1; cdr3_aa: CASSDPRQGNNQPQHF
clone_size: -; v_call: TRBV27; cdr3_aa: CASRPGQGNQPQHF
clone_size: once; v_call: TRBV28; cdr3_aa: CASRVTPNYGYTF
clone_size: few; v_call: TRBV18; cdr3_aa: CASSPRDTPSPLHF
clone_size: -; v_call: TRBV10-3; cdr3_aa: CAISQGLAGWVNEQFF
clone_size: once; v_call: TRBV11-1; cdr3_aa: CASSLVWGGGTDTQYF
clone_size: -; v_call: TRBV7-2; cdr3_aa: CASSSTTGGGSPLHF
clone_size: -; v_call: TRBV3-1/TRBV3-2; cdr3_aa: CASSPRQYTNYGYTF
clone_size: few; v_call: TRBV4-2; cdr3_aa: CASSPFYEQYF
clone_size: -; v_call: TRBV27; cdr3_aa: CASSTHAYGEKLFF
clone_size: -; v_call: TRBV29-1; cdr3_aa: CSVVPPYVDGYTF
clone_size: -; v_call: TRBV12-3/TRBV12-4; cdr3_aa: CASSGRVLTEAFF
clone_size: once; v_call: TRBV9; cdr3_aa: CASQTGIDSPLHF
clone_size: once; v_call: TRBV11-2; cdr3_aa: CASPSGAVNTGELFF
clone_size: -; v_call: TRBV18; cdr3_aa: CASSPVQGVAFF
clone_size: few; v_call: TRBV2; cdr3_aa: CASSAYYHRLSSYNEQFF
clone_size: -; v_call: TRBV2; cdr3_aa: CASSDGSGGYFGANVLTF
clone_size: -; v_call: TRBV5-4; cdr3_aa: CASSLSLADHYEQYF
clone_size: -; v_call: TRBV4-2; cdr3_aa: CASSQEQGTTPLHF
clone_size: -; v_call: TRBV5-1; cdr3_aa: CASSLRLEGEKLFF
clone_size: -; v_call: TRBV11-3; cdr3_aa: CASSSTRDLPPGELFF
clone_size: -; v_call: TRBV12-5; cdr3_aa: CASGPPGDETQYF
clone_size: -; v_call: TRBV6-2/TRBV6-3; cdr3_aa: CASSYDAAGGHYNEQFF
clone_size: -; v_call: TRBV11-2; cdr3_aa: CASTAGGETSYTF
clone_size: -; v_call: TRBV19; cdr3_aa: CASSKGGSGNTIYF
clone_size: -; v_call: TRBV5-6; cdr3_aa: CASSLAGGDEAFF
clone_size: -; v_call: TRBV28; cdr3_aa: CANPGQGAYSPLHF
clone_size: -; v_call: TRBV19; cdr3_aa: CASSIPGTNQPQHF
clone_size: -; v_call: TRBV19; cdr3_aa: CASSISYRGYGYTF
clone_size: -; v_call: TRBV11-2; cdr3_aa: CASSAQGNEQFF
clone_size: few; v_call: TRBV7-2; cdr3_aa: CASSLRWGDSSYEQYF
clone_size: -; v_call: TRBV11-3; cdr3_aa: CASSGRDRGHGTEAFF
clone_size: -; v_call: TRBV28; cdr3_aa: CASSLGTGVGNTIYF
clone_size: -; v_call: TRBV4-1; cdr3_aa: CASSQVEADYGYTF
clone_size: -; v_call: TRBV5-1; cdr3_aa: CASSLRGRNTEAFF
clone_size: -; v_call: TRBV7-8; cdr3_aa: CASSLGGGARGNQPQHF
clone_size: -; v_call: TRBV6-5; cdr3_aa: CASIHRGRDTEAFF
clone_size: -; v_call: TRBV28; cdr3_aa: CASSLTLSEQYF
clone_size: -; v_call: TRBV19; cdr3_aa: CASSIDRGSVGNQPQHF
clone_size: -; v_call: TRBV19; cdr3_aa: CASSVQTGLDYGYTF
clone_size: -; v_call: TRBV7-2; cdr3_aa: CASSARGTGGSEAFF
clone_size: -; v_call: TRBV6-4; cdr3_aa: CASSDNSGANVLTF
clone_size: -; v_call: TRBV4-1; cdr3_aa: CASSRAAGQNTEAFF
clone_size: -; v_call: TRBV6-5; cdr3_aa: CASSYSLAAPPYF